What follows are 5 T cell receptor beta chains derived from one specimen sequenced in a study of early T cells in non-severe SARS-CoV-2 infection. TCRdb used MiXCR to reprocess the 5' RACE reads, holding one entry per CDR3 protein. The sample consists of about 21,000 distinct CDR3 sequences, 4.5% to 5% of them appearing once. The sample was whole blood. The origin of the receptors is an adult who was a healthcare worker with PCR-confirmed SARS-CoV-2 infection or an uninfected control (not recorded which).

The sample holds many counts of this clonotype. The chain carries TRBV14 and TRBJ1-5; D uncertain. The CDR3 totals 13 residues. The V gene's germline CDR1 is SGHDN and CDR2 FVKESK. The V and J ends lost 0 bases and 4 bases respectively, with 4 bases between them. The CDR3 sequence: CASSQDLNQPQHF. In DNA, the CDR3 is TGTGCCAGCAGCCAAGATTTGAATCAGCCCCAGCATTTT.

This clonotype was detected a few times. The rearrangement joins TRBV20-1 to TRBJ2-3; 10 bases agree with TRBD2. After removal of 6 bases from V and 2 bases from J, the junction contained 11 bases not matched to a gene. Germline V lookup: CDR1 DFQATT, CDR2 SNEGSKA (reference sequence). This CDR3 is built from 16 residues. As DNA, the CDR3 is TGCAGTGCGGAGAAGGGCCTAGCGGGGGCCACAGATACGCAGTATTTT. As protein: CSAEKGLAGATDTQYF.

This clonotype has ten or more counts. The chain has TRBV6-2 or TRBV6-3 and TRBJ1-5, with unresolved D. Trimming took off 7 bases at V and 2 bases at J, with 9 bases between the two ends. This CDR3 has 13 amino acids. CDR1 and CDR2 from the germline V gene are MNHEY and SVGEGT. CDR3 in DNA: TGTGCCAGCAAATCCCTAGGCAATCAGCCCCAGCATTTT. This gives the protein CASKSLGNQPQHF.

This clonotype has at least ten counts. The chain links TRBV2 to TRBJ2-1; D gene unclear. The CDR3 is made up of 12 amino acids. The germline gives CDR1 SNHLY, CDR2 FYNNEI. Trimming cost V 8 bases and J 4 bases, with 9 bases left between them. The CDR3 here is CASGELYNEQFF. The CDR3 nucleotides read TGTGCCAGCGGGGAACTTTACAATGAGCAGTTCTTC.

This clonotype was seen a handful of times. The chain is built from TRBV5-1 and TRBJ2-3; D is unresolved. The CDR3 totals 13 residues. The ends were cut back, 5 bases at V and 2 bases at J, with 9 bases in the middle. Germline CDR1 and CDR2: SGHRS and YFSETQ. CDR3 nucleotide sequence: TGCGCCAGCAGTCGCCTCCCCACAGATACGCAGTATTTT. Protein product: CASSRLPTDTQYF.